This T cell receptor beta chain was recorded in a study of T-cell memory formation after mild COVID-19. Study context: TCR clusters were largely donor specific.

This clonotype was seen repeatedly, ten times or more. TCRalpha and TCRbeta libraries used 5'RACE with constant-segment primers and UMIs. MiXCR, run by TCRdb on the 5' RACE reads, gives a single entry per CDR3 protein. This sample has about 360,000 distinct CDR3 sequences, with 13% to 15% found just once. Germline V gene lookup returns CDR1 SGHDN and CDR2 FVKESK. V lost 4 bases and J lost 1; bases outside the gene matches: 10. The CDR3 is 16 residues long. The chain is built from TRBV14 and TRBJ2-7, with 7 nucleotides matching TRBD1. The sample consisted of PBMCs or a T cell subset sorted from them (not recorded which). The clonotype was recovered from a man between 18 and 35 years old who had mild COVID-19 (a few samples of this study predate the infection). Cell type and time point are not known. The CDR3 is CASSLIGGQRSYEQYF. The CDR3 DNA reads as TGTGCCAGCAGCCTCATTGGGGGACAGAGGTCCTACGAGCAGTACTTC.